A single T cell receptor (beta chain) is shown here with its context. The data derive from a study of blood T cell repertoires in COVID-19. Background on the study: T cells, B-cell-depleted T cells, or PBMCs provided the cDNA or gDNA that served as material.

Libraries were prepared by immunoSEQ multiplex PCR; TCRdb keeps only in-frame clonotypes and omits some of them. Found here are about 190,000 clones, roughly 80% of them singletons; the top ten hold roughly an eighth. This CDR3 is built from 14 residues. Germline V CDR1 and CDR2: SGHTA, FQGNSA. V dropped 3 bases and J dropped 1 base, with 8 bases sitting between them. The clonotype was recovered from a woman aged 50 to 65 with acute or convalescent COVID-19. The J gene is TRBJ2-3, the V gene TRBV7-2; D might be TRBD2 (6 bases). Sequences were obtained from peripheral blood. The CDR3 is CASSFAGRTDTQYF. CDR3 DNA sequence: TGTGCCAGCAGCTTTGCGGGACGCACAGATACGCAGTATTTT.